This TCR beta chain was retrieved from a study of blood T cell repertoires in COVID-19. Study-level background: Whether acute or convalescent, the COVID-19 samples came from the United States, Italy and Spain. Sample material is recorded as cDNA or gDNA derived from T cells, B-cell-depleted T cells, or PBMCs.

This clone appeared a few times. V was shortened by 7 bases and J by 3 bases, with 10 bases between the two germline ends. The CDR3 is made up of 13 amino acids. Germline CDR1 MNHNY, CDR2 SVGAGI (reference sequence). Repertoires were generated with immunoSEQ multiplex PCR, while TCRdb's copy carries only in-frame clones and drops some. Of 140,000 to 150,000 clones in the sample, just under 80% were seen once. The chain uses TRBV6-6 and TRBJ1-5; no reliable D call. Input material: peripheral blood. The TCR comes from a woman aged 55-69 years with acute or convalescent COVID-19. The CDR3 here is CASTPVPNQPQHF. CDR3 coding DNA: TGTGCCAGCACTCCAGTACCCAATCAGCCCCAGCATTTT.